This TCR beta chain was sequenced during a study of blood T cell repertoires in COVID-19. The wider study: Sites in the United States, Italy and Spain provided acute and convalescent COVID-19 samples. Nucleic acid was either cDNA or gDNA, and it came from T cells, B-cell-depleted T cells, or PBMCs.

In the original workflow: Amplification of reference gene primers was used by the study to estimate nucleated cell counts. Generated by immunoSEQ multiplex PCR, the TCRdb table keeps only in-frame clones and is missing some. V, J and clone size are those of that table, while D and trimming were read from the DNA. In the table there are roughly 150,000 clones, roughly nine tenths of which are singletons. From germline, CDR1 is SGHTA and CDR2 FQGNSA. The junction had 10 bases not matched to a gene; V was cut back by 1 base and J by 5 bases. The CDR3 covers 17 residues. This clonotype originated in a woman between 70 and 85 years old with acute or convalescent COVID-19. The chain couples TRBV7-2 to TRBJ2-3; TRBD2 agrees at 9 bases. The specimen was peripheral blood. In DNA form, the CDR3 reads TGTGCCAGCAGCTTAGGGGGTAGCGGGGGCATGATAGATACGCAGTATTTT. Translated: CASSLGGSGGMIDTQYF.